This T cell receptor beta chain stems from a study of T cells after yellow fever vaccination. Whole-study findings and limits: Highly abundant clonotypes carried over from the bulk population could end up in FACS-sorted repertoires as contaminants.

This clonotype turned up a few times. Its target is not known. TCRdb fed the 5' RACE reads into MiXCR, producing one record per CDR3 protein. The sample consists of 300,000 or so distinct CDR3 sequences, roughly 8.4% of them appearing once. Germline assignment: CDR1 LGHNA and CDR2 YSLEER. Deletions cut 0 bases from V and 1 base from J, with 9 bases between. This CDR3 is 16 amino acids long. The chain links TRBV4-3 to TRBJ1-4; possible D gene TRBD1, 5 bases. The clonotype originates from a man in his late teens or twenties who received the YFV17D yellow fever vaccine. The starting material was PBMCs, obtained more than 35 days after the first yellow fever vaccination. The CDR3 bases are TGCGCCAGCAGCCAAGATCCAAGGGGAACTAATGAAAAACTGTTTTTT. It is translated as CASSQDPRGTNEKLFF.